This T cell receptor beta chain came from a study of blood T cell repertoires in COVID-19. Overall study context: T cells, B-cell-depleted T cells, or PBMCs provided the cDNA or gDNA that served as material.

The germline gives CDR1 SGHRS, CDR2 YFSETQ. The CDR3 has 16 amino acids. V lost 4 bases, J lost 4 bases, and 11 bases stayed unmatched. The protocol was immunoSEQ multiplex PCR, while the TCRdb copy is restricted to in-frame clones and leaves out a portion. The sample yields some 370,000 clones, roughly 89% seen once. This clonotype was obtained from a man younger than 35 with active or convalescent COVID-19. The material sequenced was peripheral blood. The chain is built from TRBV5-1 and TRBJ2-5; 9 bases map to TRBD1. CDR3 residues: CASSAGPGQGPETQYF. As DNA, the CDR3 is TGCGCCAGCAGCGCTGGGCCGGGACAGGGACCAGAGACCCAGTACTTC.